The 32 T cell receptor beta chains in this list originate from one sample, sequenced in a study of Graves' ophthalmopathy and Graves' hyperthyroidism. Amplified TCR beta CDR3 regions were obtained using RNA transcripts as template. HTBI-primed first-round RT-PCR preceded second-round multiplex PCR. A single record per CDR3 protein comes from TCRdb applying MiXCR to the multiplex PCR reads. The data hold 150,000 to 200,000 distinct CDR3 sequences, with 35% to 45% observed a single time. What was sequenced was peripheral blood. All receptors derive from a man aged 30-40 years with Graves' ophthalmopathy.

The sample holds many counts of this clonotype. In DNA form, the CDR3 reads TGTGCCAGCAGCCGCACCTACGAGCAGTACTTC. Translation gives CASSRTYEQYF. V is TRBV12-3 or TRBV12-4 and J is TRBJ2-7; D remains unclear. V was cut by 6 bases and J by 2 bases, with 5 bases left in between. The CDR3 is 11 amino acids.

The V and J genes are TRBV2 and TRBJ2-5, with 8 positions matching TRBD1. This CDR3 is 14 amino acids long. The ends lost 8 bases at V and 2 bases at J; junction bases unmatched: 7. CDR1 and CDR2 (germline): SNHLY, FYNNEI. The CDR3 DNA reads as TGTGCCAGCGGCCAGGACAGGGATCAAGAGACCCAGTACTTC. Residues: CASGQDRDQETQYF. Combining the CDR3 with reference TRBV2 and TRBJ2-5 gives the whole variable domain EPEVTQTPSHQVTQMGQEVILRCVPISNHLYFYWYRQILGQKVEFLVSFYNNEISEKSEIFDDQFSVERPDGSNFTLKIRSTKLEDSAMYFCASGQDRDQETQYFGPGTRLLVL.

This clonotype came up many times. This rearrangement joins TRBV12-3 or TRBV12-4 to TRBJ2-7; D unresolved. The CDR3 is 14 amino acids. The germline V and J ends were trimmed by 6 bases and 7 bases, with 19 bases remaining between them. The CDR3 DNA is TGTGCCAGCAGCCCCCTCCGGAGCTATACGGAGCAGTACTTC. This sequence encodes CASSPLRSYTEQYF.

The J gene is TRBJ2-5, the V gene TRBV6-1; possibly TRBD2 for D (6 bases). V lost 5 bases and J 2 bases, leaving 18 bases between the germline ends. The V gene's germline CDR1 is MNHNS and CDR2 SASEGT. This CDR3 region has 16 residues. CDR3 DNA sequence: TGTGCCAGCAGTCCCCGCGGGGCGCGGGGACAAGAGACCCAGTACTTC. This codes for CASSPRGARGQETQYF.

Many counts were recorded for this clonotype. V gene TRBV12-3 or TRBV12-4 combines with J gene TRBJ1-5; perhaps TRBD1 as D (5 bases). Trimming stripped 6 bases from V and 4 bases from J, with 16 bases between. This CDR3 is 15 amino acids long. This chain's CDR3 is CASSYLGDPNQPQHF. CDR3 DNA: TGTGCCAGCAGCTACTTAGGGGATCCGAATCAGCCCCAGCATTTT.

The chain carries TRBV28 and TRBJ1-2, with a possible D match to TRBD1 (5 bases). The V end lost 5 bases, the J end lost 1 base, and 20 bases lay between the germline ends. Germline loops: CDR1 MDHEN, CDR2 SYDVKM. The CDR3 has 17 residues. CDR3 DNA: TGTGCCAGCAGTCTCCCCGGGACCCCCACGATTAACTATGGCTACACCTTC. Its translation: CASSLPGTPTINYGYTF.

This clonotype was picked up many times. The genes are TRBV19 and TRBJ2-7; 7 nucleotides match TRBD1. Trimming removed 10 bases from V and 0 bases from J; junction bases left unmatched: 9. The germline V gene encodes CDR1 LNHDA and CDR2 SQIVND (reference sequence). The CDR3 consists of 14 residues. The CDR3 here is CATAMAGGSYEQYF. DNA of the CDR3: TGTGCCACCGCGATGGCAGGGGGCTCCTACGAGCAGTACTTC. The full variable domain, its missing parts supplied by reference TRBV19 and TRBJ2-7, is DGGITQSPKYLFRKEGQNVTLSCEQNLNHDAMYWYRQDPGQGLRLIYYSQIVNDFQKGDIAEGYSVSREKKESFPLTVTSAQKNPTAFYLCATAMAGGSYEQYFGPGTRLTVT.

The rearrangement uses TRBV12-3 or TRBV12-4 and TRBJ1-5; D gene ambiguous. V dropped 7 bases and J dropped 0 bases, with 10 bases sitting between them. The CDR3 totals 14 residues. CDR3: CASNPDGSNQPQHF. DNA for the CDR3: TGTGCCAGCAATCCCGACGGTAGCAATCAGCCCCAGCATTTT.

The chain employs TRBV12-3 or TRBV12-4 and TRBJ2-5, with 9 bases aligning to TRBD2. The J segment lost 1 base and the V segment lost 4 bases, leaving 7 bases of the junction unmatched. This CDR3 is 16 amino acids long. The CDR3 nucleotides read TGTGCCAGCAGTTCTCCCTTAGCGGGGGTCCAAGAGACCCAGTACTTC. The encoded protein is CASSSPLAGVQETQYF.

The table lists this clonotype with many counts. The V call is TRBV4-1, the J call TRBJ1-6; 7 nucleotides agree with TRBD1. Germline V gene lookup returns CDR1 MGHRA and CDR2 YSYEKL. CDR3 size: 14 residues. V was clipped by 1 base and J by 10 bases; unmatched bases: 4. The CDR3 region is CASSQGTGTSPLHF. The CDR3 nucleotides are TGCGCCAGCAGCCAAGGGACAGGAACCTCACCCCTCCACTTT.

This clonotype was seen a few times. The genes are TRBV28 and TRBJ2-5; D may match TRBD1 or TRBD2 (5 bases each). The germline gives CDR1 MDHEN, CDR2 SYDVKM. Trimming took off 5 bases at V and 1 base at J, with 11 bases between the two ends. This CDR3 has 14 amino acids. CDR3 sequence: CASSAGTVQETQYF. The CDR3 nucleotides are TGTGCCAGCAGTGCCGGGACGGTCCAAGAGACCCAGTACTTC.

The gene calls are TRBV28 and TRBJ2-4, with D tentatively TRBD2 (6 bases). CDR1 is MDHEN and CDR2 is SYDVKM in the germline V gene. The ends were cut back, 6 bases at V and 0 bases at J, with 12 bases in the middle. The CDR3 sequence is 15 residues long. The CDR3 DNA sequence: TGTGCCAGCAGCCCCTTGGGACTAGCCAAAAACATTCAGTACTTC. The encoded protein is CASSPLGLAKNIQYF.

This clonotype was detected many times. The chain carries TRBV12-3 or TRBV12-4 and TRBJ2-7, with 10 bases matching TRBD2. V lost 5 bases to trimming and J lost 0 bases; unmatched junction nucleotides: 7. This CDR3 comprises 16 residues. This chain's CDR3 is CASSPPGTSASYEQYF. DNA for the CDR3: TGTGCCAGCAGTCCCCCCGGGACTAGCGCCTCCTACGAGCAGTACTTC.

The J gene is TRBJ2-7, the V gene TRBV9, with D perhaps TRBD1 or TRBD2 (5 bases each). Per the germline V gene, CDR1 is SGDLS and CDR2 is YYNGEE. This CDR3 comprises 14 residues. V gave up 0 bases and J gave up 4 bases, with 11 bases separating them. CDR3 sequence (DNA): TGTGCCAGCAGCGTAGGAGGGGCAAAGTACGAGCAGTACTTC. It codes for CASSVGGAKYEQYF.

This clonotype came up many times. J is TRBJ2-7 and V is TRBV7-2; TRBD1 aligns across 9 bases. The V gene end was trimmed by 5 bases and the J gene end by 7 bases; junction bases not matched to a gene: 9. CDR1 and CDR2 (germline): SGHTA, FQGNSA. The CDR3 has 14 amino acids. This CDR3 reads CASSRDGQGREQYF. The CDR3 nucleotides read TGTGCCAGCAGCCGTGACGGACAGGGGAGGGAGCAGTACTTC.

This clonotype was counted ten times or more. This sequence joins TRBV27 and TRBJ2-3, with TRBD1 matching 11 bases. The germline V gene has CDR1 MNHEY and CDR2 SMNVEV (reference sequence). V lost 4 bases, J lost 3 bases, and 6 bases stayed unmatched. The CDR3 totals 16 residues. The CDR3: CASSYGQGALTDTQYF. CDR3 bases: TGTGCCAGCAGTTACGGACAGGGGGCGCTTACAGATACGCAGTATTTT.

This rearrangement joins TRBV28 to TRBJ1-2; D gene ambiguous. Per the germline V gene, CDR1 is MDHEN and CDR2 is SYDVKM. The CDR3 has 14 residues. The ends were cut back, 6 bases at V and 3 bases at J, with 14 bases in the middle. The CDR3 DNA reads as TGTGCCAGCAGACCGACTGGTTTACACTATGGCTACACCTTC. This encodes CASRPTGLHYGYTF.

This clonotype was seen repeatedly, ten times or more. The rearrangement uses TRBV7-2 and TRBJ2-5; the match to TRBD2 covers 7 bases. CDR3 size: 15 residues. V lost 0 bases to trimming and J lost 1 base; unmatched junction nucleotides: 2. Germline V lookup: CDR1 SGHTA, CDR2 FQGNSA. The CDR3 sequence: CASSLAGTIQETQYF. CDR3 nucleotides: TGTGCCAGCAGCTTAGCGGGGACTATCCAAGAGACCCAGTACTTC.

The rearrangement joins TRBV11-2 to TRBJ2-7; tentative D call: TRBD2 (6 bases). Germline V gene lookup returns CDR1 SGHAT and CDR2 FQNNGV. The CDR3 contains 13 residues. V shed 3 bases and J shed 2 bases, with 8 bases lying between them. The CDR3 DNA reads TGTGCCAGCAGCTTGGAGCGGGCCTACGAGCAGTACTTC. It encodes CASSLERAYEQYF.

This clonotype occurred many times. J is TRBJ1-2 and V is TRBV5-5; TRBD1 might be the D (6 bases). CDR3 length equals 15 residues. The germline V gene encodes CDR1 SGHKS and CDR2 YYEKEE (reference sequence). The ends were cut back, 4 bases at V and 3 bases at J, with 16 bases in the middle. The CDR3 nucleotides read TGTGCCAGCAGCACAACCGGACAGTTTGACTATGGCTACACCTTC. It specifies CASSTTGQFDYGYTF. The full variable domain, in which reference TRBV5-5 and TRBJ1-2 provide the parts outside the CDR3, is DAGVTQSPTHLIKTRGQQVTLRCSPISGHKSVSWYQQVLGQGPQFIFQYYEKEERGRGNFPDRFSARQFPNYSSELNVNALLLGDSALYLCASSTTGQFDYGYTFGSGTRLTVV.

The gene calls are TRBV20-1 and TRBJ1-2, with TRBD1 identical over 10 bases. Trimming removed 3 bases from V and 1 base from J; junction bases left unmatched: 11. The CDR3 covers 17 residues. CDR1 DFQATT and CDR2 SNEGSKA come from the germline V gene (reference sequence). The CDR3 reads CSARTQDRGRVNYGYTF. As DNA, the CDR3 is TGCAGTGCTAGGACCCAAGACAGGGGGCGCGTTAACTATGGCTACACCTTC.

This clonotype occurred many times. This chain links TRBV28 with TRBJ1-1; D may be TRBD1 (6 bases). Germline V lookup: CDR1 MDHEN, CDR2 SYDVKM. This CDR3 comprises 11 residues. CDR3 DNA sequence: TGTGCAACTAAGGGGGACACTGAAGCTTTCTTT. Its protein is CATKGDTEAFF.

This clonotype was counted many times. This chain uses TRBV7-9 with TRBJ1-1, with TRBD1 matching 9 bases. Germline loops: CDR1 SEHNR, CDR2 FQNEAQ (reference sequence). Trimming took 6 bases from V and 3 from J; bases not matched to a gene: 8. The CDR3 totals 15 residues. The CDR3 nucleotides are TGTGCCAGCAGGGGACAGGGTGGGAGAGACACTGAAGCTTTCTTT. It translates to CASRGQGGRDTEAFF.

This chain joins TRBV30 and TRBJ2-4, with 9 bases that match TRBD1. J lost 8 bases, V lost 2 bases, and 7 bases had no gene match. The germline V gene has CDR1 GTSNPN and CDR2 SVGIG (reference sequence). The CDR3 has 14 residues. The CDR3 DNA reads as TGTGCCTGGAGTCCCGGACAGGGGAGGGACATTCAGTACTTC. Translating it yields CAWSPGQGRDIQYF.

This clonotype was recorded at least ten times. The CDR3 DNA sequence: TGTGCCAGCAACCCGGGCGGGAGCACCGGGGAGCTGTTTTTT. It specifies CASNPGGSTGELFF. This chain uses TRBV2 with TRBJ2-2, with 7 bases fitting TRBD2. CDR3 length equals 14 residues. Germline V gives CDR1 SNHLY, CDR2 FYNNEI. V gave up 7 bases and J gave up 4 bases; unmatched junction bases: 6. The variable domain in full, completed from reference TRBV2 and TRBJ2-2, reads EPEVTQTPSHQVTQMGQEVILRCVPISNHLYFYWYRQILGQKVEFLVSFYNNEISEKSEIFDDQFSVERPDGSNFTLKIRSTKLEDSAMYFCASNPGGSTGELFFGEGSRLTVL.

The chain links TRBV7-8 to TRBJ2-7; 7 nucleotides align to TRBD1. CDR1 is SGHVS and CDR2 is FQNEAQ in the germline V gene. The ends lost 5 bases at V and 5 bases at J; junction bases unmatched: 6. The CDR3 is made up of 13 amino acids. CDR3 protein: CASSTTTGNEQYF. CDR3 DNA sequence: TGTGCCAGCAGCACGACGACAGGGAACGAGCAGTACTTC.

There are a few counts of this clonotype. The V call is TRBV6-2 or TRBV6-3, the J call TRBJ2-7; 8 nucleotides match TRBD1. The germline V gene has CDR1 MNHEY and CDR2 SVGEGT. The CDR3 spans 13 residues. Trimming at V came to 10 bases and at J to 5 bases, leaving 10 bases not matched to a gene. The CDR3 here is CATSRTGYDEQYF. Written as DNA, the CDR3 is TGTGCCACCTCCCGGACAGGGTACGACGAGCAGTACTTC.

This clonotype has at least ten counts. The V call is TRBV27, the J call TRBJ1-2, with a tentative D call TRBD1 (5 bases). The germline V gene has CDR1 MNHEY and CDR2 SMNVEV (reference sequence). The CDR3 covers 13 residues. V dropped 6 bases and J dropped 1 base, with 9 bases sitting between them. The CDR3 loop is CASRIDSNYGYTF. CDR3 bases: TGTGCCAGCAGAATAGACAGTAACTATGGCTACACCTTC.

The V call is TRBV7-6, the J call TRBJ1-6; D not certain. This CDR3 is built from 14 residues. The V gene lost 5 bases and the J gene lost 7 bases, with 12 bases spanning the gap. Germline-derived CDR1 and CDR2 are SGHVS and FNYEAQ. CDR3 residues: CASSPNQQNSPLHF. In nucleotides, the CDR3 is TGTGCCAGCAGCCCGAACCAGCAGAATTCACCCCTCCACTTT.

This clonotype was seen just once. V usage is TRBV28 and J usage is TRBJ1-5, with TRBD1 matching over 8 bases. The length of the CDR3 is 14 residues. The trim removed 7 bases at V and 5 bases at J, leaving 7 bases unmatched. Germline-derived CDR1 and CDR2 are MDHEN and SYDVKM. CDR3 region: CASTPGQVDQPQHF. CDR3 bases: TGTGCCAGCACCCCGGGACAGGTTGATCAGCCCCAGCATTTT.

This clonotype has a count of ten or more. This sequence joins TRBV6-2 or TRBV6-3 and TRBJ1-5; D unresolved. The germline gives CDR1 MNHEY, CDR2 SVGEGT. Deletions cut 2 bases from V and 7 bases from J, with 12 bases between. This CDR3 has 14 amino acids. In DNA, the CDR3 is TGTGCCAGCAGTTACGGAGGCCCGGCCCAGCCCCAGCATTTT. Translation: CASSYGGPAQPQHF.

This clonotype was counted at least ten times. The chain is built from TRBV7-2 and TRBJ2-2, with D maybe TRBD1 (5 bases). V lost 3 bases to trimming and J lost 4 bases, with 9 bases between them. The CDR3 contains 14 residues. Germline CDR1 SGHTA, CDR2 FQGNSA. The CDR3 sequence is CASSFLGVTGELFF. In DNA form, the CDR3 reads TGTGCCAGCAGCTTTTTAGGGGTCACCGGGGAGCTGTTTTTT.